The clone carrying this TCR beta chain has a count of ten or more. This sample was included in a study of neurological immune-mediated disorders. TCRdb reprocessed the 5' RACE reads with MiXCR, giving one entry per CDR3 protein. The sample has 50,000 to 60,000 distinct CDR3 sequences; 2% to 3% are singletons. V was clipped by 8 bases and J by 6 bases, with 15 bases between them. The CDR3 has 13 residues. The sample consisted of PBMCs. This TCR came from a man aged 45-65 years with multiple sclerosis. The V gene is TRBV12-3 or TRBV12-4, the J gene TRBJ2-3; possible D gene TRBD2, 6 bases. The CDR3 is CASQLAGLDTQYF. The CDR3 DNA sequence: TGTGCCAGCCAACTAGCAGGTCTCGATACGCAGTATTTT.